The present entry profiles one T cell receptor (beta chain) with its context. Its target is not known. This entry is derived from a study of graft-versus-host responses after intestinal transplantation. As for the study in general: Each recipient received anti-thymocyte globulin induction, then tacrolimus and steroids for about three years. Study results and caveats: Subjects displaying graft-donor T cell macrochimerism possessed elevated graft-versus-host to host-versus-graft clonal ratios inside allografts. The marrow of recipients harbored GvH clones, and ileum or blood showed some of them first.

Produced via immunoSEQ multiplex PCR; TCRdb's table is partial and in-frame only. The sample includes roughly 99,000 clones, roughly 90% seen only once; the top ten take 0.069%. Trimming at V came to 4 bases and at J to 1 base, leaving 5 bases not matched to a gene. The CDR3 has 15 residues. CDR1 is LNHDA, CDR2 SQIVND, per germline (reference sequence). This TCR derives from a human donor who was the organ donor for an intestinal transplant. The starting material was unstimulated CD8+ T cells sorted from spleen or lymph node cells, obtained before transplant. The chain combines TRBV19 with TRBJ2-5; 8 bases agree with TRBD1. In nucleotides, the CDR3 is TGTGCCAGTAGTACCGGGACAGGTACCCAAGAGACCCAGTACTTC. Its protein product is CASSTGTGTQETQYF.